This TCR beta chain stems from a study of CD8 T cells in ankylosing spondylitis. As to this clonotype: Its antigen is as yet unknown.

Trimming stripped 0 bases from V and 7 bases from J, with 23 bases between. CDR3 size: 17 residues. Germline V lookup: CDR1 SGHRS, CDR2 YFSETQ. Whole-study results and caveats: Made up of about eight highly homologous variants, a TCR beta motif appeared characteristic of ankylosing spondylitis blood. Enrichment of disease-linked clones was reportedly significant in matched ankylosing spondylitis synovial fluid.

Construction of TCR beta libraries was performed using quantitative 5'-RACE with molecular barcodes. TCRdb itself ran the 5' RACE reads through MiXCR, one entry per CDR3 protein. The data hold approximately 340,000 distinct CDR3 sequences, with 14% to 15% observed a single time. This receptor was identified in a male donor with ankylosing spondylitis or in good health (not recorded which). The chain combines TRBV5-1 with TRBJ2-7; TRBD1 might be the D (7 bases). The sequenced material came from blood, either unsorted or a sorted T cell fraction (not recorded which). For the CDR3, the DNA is TGCGCCAGCAGCTTGGAGGCGCGGGACAGCCTTATTGGTGAGCAGTACTTC. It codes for CASSLEARDSLIGEQYF.